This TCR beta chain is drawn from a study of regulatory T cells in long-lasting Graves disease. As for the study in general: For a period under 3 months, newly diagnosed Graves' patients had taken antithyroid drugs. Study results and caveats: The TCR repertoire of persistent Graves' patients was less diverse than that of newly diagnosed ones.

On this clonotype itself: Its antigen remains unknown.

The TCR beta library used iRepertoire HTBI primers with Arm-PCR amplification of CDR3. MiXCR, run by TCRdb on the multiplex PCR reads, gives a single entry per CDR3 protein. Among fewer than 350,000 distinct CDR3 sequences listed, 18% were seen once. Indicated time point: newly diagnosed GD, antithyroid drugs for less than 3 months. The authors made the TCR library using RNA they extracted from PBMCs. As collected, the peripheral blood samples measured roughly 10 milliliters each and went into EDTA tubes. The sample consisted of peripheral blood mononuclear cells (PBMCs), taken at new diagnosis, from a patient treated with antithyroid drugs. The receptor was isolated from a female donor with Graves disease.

This CDR3 reads CASSVQASSYEQYF. The CDR3 region has the DNA TGTGCCAGCAGCGTACAGGCCAGCTCCTACGAGCAGTACTTC. The V and J genes are TRBV9 and TRBJ2-7; no clear D gene. The CDR3 sequence is 14 residues long. CDR1 and CDR2 from the germline V gene are SGDLS and YYNGEE. V was cut by 1 base and J by 0 bases, with 8 bases left in between.